This paragraph covers one TCR beta chain sequence. CDR1 and CDR2 from the germline V gene are LGHNA and YNFKEQ. The CDR3 is made up of 15 amino acids. This sample was taken from a study of T cells expressing NK-cell markers. From the 5' RACE reads, TCRdb lists one entry per CDR3 protein and no DNA. The sample holds 500,000 to 700,000 distinct CDR3 sequences. This TCR derives from a man aged 18 to 29 in good health. The source material was blood T cells: a sorted CD56 or NKG2C T cell subset, CD4+ or CD8+ T cells, or bulk PBMC T cells (not recorded which). The V gene is TRBV4-2, the J gene TRBJ1-1; TCRdb names TRBD1, which stays unverified in the absence of DNA. CDR3 residues: CASSQEGRVVTEAFF.